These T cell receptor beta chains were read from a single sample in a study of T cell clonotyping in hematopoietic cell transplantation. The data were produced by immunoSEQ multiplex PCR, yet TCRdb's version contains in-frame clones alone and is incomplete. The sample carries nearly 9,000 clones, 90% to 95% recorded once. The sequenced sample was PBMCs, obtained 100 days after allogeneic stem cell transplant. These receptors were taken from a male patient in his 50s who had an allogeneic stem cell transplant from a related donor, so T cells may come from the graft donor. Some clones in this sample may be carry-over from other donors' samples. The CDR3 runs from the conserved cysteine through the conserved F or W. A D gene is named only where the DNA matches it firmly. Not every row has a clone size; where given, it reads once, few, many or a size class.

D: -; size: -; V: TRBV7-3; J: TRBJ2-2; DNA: TGTGCCAGCAGCTTAACAGTCGGAGGCTGGACCGGGGAGCTGTTTTTT; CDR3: CASSLTVGGWTGELFF
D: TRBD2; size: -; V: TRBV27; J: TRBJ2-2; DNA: TGTGCCAGCAGTCCCCAGGCAGTGGCGGGAGGGCGGTCAGGGGAGCTGTTTTTT; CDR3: CASSPQAVAGGRSGELFF
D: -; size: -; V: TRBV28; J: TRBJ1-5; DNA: TGTGCCAGCAGTACCCGACAGGTTAGCAATCAGCCCCAGCATTTT; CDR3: CASSTRQVSNQPQHF
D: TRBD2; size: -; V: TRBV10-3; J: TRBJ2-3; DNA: TGTGCCATCAGCGAAACGGGAGGAGATACGCAGTATTTT; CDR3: CAISETGGDTQYF
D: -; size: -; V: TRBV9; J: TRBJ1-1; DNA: TGTGCCAGCAGCGTAGGTGGCAGGGTTACTGAAGCTTTCTTT; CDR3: CASSVGGRVTEAFF
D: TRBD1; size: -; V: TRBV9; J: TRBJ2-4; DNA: TGTGCCAGCAGCGTAGCCCCGGACAGGGGAAACATTCAGTACTTC; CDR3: CASSVAPDRGNIQYF
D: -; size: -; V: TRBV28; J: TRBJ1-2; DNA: TGTGCCAGCAGTAACTTCGGGTTCCCGGACTATGGCTACACCTTC; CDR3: CASSNFGFPDYGYTF
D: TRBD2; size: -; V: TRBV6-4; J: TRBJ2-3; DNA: TGTGCCAGCAGTCATAGCGGGGCCAGCACAGATACGCAGTATTTT; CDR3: CASSHSGASTDTQYF
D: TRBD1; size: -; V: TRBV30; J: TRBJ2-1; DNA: TGTGCCTGGTCCCGGGACAGGGGCCGGGCTGAGCAGTTCTTC; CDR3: CAWSRDRGRAEQFF
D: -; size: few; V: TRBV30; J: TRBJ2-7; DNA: TGTGCCTGGAGCGTAAGTGGCGGTGGGTCGCAGTACTTC; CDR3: CAWSVSGGGSQYF
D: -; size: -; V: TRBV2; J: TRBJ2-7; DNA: TGTGCCAGTGGACAGAATACCTACGAGCAGTACTTC; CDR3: CASGQNTYEQYF
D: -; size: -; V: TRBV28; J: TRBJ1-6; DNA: TGTGCCAGCAGTTTTCGAGGGAGCTCACCCCTCCACTTT; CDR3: CASSFRGSSPLHF
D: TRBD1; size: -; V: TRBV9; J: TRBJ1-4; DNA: TGTGCCAGCAGCGAGGAGGGGGCGCTTAATGAAAAACTGTTTTTT; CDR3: CASSEEGALNEKLFF
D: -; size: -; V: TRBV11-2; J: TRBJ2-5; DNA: TGTGCCAGCAGCTTATGGCCCCGAGAGACCCAGTACTTC; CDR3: CASSLWPRETQYF
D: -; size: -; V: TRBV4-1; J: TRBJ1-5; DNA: TGCGCCAGCAGCCAAGTGGGGGACAATCAGCCCCAGCATTTT; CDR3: CASSQVGDNQPQHF
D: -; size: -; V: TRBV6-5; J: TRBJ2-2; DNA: TGTGCCAGCAGTTACGTGGCCCCCACCGGGGAGCTGTTTTTT; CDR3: CASSYVAPTGELFF
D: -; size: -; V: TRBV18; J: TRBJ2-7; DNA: TGTGCCAGCTCTACCGGGGCAGCGTCCTCCTACGAGCAGTACTTC; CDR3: CASSTGAASSYEQYF
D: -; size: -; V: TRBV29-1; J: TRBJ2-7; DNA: TGCAGCGGGCAAAGTAGCGGCTCCTACGAGCAGTACTTC; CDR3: CSGQSSGSYEQYF
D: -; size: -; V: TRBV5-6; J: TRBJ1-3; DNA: TGTGCCAGCAGCCTGGGACCGGCGGCCTCTGGAAACACCATATATTTT; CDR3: CASSLGPAASGNTIYF
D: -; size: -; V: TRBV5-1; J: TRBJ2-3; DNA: TGCGCCAGCAGCTGGGATACAGATACGCAGTATTTT; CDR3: CASSWDTDTQYF
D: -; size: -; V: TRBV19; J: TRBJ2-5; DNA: TGTGCCAGTAGTATCGGGACCTTGGCCCGAGAGACCCAGTACTTC; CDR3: CASSIGTLARETQYF
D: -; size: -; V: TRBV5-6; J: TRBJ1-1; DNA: TGTGCCAGCAGAAAAGCTCCGCTGAACACTGAAGCTTTCTTT; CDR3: CASRKAPLNTEAFF
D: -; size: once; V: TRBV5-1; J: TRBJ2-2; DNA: TGCGCCAGCAGCTCCTTGAACACCGGGGAGCTGTTTTTT; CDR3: CASSSLNTGELFF
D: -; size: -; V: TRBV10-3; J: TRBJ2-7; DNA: TGTGCCATCGGTAGGACAGACCCCTACGAGCAGTACTTC; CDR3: CAIGRTDPYEQYF
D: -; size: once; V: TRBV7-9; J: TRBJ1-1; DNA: TGTGCCAGCAGCTTACAGGGGAACACTGAAGCTTTCTTT; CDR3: CASSLQGNTEAFF
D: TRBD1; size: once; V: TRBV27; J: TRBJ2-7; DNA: TGTGCCAGCAGATCGGGACAGGGGGCTGGCGAGCAGTACTTC; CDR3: CASRSGQGAGEQYF
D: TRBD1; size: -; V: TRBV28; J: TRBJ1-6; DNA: TGTGCCAGCAGTTTGGCCTCGGGACAGGCGAATTCACCCCTCCACTTT; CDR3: CASSLASGQANSPLHF
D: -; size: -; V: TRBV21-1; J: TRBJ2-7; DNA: TGTGCCAGCCCAGCGGGAGGATCCTACGAGCAGTACTTC; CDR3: CASPAGGSYEQYF
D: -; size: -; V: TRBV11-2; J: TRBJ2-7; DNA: TGTGCCAGCAGCTCAGTAGGGTCCTACGAGCAGTACTTC; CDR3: CASSSVGSYEQYF
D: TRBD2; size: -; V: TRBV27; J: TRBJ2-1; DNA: TGTGCCAGCAGTACACCGGGACTAGCGAATGAGCAGTTCTTC; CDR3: CASSTPGLANEQFF
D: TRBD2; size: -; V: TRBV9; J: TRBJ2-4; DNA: TGTGCCAGCAGCCCAGGACTAGCGGGGGGGGTGAACATTCAGTACTTC; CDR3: CASSPGLAGGVNIQYF
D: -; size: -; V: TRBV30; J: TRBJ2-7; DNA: TGTGCCTGGGCAATTGACAGTTCCTACGAGCAGTACTTC; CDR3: CAWAIDSSYEQYF
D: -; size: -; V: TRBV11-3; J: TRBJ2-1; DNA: TGTGCCAGCAGCTCGGGACGGATTGACAATGAGCAGTTCTTC; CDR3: CASSSGRIDNEQFF
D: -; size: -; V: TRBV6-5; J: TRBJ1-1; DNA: TGTGCCAGCAGTTCGCACACGACAGGTCCCACTGAAGCTTTCTTT; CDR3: CASSSHTTGPTEAFF
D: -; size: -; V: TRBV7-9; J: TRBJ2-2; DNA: TGTGCCAGCAGCTCTTGGGACGAGAACACCGGGGAGCTGTTTTTT; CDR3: CASSSWDENTGELFF
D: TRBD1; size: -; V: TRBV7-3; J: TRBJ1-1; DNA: TGTGCCAGCAGCTCCCGGACAGGGGATGGCACTGAAGCTTTCTTT; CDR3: CASSSRTGDGTEAFF
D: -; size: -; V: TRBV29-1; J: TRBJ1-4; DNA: TGCAGCGTTGAGTATGGATCTAATGAAAAACTGTTTTTT; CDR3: CSVEYGSNEKLFF
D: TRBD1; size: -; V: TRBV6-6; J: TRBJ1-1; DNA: TGTGCCAGCAGTTGGACAGGGAGGGAAGCTTTCTTT; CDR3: CASSWTGREAFF
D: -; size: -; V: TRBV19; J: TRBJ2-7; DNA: TGTGCCAGTAGTCGAATAGGGACGGCCCTTAGCCACGAGCAGTACTTC; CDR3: CASSRIGTALSHEQYF
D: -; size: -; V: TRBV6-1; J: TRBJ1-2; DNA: TGTGCCAGCAGCACTTCGCGGGACTATGGCTACACCTTC; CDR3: CASSTSRDYGYTF
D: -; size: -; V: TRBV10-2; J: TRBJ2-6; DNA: TGCGCCAGCAGTGCTAGCTCTGGGGCCAACGTCCTGACTTTC; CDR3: CASSASSGANVLTF
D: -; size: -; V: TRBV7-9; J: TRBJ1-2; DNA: TGTGCCAGCAGCGCCGGGCCCCGCCTTCGGGGCTACACCTTC; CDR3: CASSAGPRLRGYTF
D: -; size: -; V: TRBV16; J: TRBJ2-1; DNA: TGTGCCAGCAGCCAACGGGGGGCCTCAGGTGGTAAGCAGTTCTTC; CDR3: CASSQRGASGGKQFF
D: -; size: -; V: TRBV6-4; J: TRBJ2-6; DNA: TGTGCCAGCAGTGGGACATTTGGGGCCAACGTCCTGACTTTC; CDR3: CASSGTFGANVLTF
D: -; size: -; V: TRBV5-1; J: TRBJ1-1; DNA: TGCGCCAGCAGCTTGCAAACCAGCCCCACTGAAGCTTTCTTT; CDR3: CASSLQTSPTEAFF
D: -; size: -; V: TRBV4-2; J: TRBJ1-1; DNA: TGTGCCAGCAGCCAATCGCAGACTGAATACACTGAAGCTTTCTTT; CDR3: CASSQSQTEYTEAFF
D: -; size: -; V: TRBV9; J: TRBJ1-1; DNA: TGTGCCAGCAGCCCAGAAGGGAGCCTCATGAACACTGAAGCTTTCTTT; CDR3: CASSPEGSLMNTEAFF
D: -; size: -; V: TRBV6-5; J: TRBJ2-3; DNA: TGTGCCAGCAGTTACGGCGGGGTCCTCACAGATACGCAGTATTTT; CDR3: CASSYGGVLTDTQYF
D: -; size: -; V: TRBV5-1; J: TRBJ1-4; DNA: TGCGCCAGCAGCGACGGACAGAATGAAAAACTGTTTTTT; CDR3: CASSDGQNEKLFF
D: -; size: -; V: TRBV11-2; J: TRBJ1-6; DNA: TGTGCCAGCAGCTTAGTCGCAGGGTTGGATTCACCCCTCCACTTT; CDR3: CASSLVAGLDSPLHF
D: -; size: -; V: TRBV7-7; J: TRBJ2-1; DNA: TGTGCCAGCAGCCTCTCCTGGGTCTACAATGAGCAGTTCTTC; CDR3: CASSLSWVYNEQFF
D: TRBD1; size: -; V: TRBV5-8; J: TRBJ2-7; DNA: TGTGCCAGCAGCTCCTGGACCGGGACAGCCTCCTACGAGCAGTACTTC; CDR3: CASSSWTGTASYEQYF
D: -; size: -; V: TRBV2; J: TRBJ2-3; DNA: TGTGCCAGCAGAAGAGGGGACGTAGGTACGCAGTATTTT; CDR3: CASRRGDVGTQYF
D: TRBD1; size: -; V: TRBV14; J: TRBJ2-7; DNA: TGTGCCAGCAGCCATGGCCGGGACAGACGCTACGAGCAGTACTTC; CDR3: CASSHGRDRRYEQYF
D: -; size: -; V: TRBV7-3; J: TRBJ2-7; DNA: TGTGCCAGCAGCTTAACGGAGTGGGTGCCCGGGGAGCAGTACTTC; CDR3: CASSLTEWVPGEQYF